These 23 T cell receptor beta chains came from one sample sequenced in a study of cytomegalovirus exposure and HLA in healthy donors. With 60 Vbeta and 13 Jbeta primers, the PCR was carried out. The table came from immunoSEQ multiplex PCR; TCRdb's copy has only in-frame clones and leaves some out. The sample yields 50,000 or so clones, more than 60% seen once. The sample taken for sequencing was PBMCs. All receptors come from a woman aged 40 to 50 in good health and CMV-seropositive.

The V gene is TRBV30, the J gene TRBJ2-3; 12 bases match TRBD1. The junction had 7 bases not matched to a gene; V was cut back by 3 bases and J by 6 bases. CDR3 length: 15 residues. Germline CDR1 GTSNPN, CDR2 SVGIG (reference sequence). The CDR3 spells CAWRYGTGGVDTQYF. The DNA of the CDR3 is TGTGCCTGGAGGTACGGGACAGGGGGCGTCGATACGCAGTATTTT.

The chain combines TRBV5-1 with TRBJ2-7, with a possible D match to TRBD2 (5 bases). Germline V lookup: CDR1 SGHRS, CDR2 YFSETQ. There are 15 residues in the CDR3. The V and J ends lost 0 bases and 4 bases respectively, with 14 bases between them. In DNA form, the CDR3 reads TGCGCCAGCAGCTTGGATACCGGGCTAGCATACGAGCAGTACTTC. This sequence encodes CASSLDTGLAYEQYF.

The CDR3 is CASSEGSGPEQFF. The CDR3 DNA follows: TGTGCCAGCAGTGAAGGATCAGGGCCTGAGCAGTTCTTC. The V gene is TRBV2, the J gene TRBJ2-1; possibly TRBD1 for D (5 bases). CDR3 length: 13 amino acids. Germline V gene sequence: CDR1 SNHLY, CDR2 FYNNEI. Trimming left V 1 base short and J 9 bases short, with 10 bases between.

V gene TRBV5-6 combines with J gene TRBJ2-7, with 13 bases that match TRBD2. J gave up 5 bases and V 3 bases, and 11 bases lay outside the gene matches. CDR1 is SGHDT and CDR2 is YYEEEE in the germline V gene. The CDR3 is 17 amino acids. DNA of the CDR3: TGTGCCAGCAGCTCTACTCCTGGGACTAGCGGGGACCACGAGCAGTACTTC. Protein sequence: CASSSTPGTSGDHEQYF.

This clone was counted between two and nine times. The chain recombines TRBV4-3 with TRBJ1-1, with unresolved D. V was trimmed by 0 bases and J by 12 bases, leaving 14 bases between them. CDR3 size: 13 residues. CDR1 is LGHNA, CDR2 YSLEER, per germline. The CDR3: CASSQDRRTGTFF. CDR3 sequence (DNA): TGCGCCAGCAGCCAAGATAGGAGGACTGGTACTTTCTTT.

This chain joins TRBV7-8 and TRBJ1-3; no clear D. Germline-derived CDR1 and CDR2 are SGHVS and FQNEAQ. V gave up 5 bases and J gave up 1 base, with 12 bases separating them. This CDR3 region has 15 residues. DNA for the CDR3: TGTGCCAGCAGCCTTAGGAGCGGGTCTGGAAACACCATATATTTT. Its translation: CASSLRSGSGNTIYF.

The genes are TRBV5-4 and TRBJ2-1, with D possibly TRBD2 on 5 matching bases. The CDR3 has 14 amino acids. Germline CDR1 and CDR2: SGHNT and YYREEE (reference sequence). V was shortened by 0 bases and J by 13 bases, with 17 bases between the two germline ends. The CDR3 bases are TGTGCCAGCAGCTTGGCGGCTGCGAGGGCCGAACAGTTCTTC. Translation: CASSLAAARAEQFF.

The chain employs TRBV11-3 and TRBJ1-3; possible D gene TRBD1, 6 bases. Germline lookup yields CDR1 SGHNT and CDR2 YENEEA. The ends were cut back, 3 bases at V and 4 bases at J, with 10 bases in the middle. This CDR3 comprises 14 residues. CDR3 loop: CASSFAGAGNTIYF. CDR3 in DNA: TGTGCCAGCAGCTTTGCAGGGGCGGGAAACACCATATATTTT.

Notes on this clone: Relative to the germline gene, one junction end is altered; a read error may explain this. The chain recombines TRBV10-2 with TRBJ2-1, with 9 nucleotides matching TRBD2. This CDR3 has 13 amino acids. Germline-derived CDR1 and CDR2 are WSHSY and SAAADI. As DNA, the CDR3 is TGCGCCAGCGGCGGGGGGGGGTACACTGAGCAGTTCTTC. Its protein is CASGGGGYTEQFF.

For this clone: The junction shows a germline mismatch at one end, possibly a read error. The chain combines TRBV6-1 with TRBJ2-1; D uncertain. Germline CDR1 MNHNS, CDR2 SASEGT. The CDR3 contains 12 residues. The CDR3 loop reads CASTETYNEQFF. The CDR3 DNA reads TGTGCCAGCACTGAAACTTACAATGAGCAGTTCTTC.

The CDR3 reads CSAPFGVGGTEAFF. The CDR3 coding sequence is TGCAGCGCCCCCTTCGGGGTCGGGGGGACTGAAGCTTTCTTT. The gene calls are TRBV29-1 and TRBJ1-1; tentative D call: TRBD1 (5 bases). Looked up from germline, CDR1 is SQVTM and CDR2 is ANQGSEA. CDR3 length: 14 residues. Between the trimmed V and J ends, which lost 7 bases and 5 bases, there was a span of 20 bases.

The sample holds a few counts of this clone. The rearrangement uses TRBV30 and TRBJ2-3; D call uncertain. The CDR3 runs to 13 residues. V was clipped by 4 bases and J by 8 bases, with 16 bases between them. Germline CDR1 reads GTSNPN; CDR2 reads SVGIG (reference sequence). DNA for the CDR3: TGTGCCTGGACCCCCGACAACGCAGCTACGCAGTATTTT. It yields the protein CAWTPDNAATQYF.

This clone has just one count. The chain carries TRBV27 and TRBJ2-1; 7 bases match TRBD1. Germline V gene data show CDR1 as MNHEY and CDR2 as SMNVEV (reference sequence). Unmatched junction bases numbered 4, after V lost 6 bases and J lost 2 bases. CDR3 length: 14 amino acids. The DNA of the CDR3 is TGTGCCAGCAGCAGACAGGGCCCCTACAATGAGCAGTTCTTC. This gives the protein CASSRQGPYNEQFF.

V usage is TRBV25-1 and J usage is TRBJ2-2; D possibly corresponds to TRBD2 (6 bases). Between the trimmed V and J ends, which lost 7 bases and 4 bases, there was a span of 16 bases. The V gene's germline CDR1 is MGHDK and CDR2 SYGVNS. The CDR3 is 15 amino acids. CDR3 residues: CASKITSGSTGELFF. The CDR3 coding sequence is TGTGCCAGCAAAATAACGTCCGGGAGCACCGGGGAGCTGTTTTTT.

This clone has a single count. CDR3 region: CASSSPQGAQGYTF. The DNA for the CDR3 is TGTGCCAGCAGCTCTCCTCAGGGGGCGCAGGGCTACACCTTC. V and J are TRBV5-6 and TRBJ1-2, with 8 bases lining up with TRBD1. The CDR3 extends over 14 amino acids. V was pared by 3 bases and J by 8 bases, with 9 bases of the junction left unmatched. CDR1 and CDR2 (germline): SGHDT, YYEEEE. Full variable domain (rest looked up from reference TRBV5-6 and TRBJ1-2): DAGVTQSPTHLIKTRGQQVTLRCSPKSGHDTVSWYQQALGQGPQFIFQYYEEEERQRGNFPDRFSGHQFPNYSSELNVNALLLGDSALYLCASSSPQGAQGYTFGSGTRLTVV.

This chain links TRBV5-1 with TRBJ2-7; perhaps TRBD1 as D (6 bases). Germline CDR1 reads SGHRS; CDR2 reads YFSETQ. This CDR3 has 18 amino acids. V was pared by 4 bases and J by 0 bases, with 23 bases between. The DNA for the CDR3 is TGCGCCAGCAGCCCGATCCCCCCCCAGGGGACCCCCTCCTACGAGCAGTACTTC. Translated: CASSPIPPQGTPSYEQYF. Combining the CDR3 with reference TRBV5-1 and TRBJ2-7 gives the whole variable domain KAGVTQTPRYLIKTRGQQVTLSCSPISGHRSVSWYQQTPGQGLQFLFEYFSETQRNKGNFPGRFSGRQFSNSRSEMNVSTLELGDSALYLCASSPIPPQGTPSYEQYFGPGTRLTVT.

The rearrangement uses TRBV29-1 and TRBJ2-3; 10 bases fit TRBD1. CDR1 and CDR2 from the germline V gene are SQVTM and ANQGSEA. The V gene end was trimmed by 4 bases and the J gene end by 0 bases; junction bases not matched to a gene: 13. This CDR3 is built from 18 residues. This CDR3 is CSVGRGTGEWGSTDTQYF. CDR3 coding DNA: TGCAGCGTTGGGCGCGGGACAGGGGAGTGGGGCAGCACAGATACGCAGTATTTT.

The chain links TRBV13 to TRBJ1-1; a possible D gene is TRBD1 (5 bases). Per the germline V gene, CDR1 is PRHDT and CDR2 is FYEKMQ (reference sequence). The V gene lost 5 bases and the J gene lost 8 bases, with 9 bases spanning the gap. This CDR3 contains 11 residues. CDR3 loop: CASSLDSEAFF. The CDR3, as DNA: TGTGCCAGCAGCCTAGACAGCGAAGCTTTCTTT.

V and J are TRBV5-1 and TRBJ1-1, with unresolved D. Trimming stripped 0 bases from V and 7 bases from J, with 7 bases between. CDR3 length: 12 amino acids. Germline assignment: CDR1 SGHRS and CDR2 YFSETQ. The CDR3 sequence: CASSLGEGEAFF. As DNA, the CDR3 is TGCGCCAGCAGCTTGGGGGAGGGTGAAGCTTTCTTT.

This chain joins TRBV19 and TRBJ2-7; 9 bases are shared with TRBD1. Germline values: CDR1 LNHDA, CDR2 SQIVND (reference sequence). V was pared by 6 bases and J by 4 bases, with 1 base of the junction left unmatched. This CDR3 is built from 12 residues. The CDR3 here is CASRGQGYEQYF. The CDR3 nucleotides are TGTGCCAGTAGGGGACAGGGTTACGAGCAGTACTTC. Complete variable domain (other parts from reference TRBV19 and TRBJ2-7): DGGITQSPKYLFRKEGQNVTLSCEQNLNHDAMYWYRQDPGQGLRLIYYSQIVNDFQKGDIAEGYSVSREKKESFPLTVTSAQKNPTAFYLCASRGQGYEQYFGPGTRLTVT.

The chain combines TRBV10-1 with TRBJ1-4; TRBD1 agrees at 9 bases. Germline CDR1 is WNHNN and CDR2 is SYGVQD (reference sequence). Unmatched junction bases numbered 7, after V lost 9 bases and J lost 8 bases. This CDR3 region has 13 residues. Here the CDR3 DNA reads TGCGCCAGGGGACAGGGCGAGTGGGAAAAACTGTTTTTT. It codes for CARGQGEWEKLFF.

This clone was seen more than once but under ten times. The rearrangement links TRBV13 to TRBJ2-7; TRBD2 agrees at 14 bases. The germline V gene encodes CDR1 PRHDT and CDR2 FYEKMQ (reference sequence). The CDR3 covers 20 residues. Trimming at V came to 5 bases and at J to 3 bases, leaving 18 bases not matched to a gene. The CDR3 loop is CASSHLAPGLAGETSYEQYF. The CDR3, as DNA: TGTGCCAGCAGCCACCTAGCTCCGGGACTAGCGGGGGAGACCAGCTACGAGCAGTACTTC.

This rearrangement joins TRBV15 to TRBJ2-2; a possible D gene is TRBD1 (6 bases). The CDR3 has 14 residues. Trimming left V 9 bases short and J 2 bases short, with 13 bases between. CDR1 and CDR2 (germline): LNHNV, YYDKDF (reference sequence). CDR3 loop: CATKGQPNTGELFF. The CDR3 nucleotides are TGTGCCACTAAAGGACAGCCTAACACCGGGGAGCTGTTTTTT.